This section outlines one TCR beta chain sequence together with its context. This sample is part of a study of blood T cell repertoires in COVID-19. Looking at the study overall: Some COVID-19 samples were acute and others convalescent; all came from the United States, Italy and Spain.

Participant-reported clinical history was the basis for cohort assignment. TCRdb keeps only in-frame clones here, not all; method: immunoSEQ multiplex PCR. The sample includes approximately 240,000 clones, roughly 90% of them seen just once. Per germline, CDR1 MNHEY and CDR2 SMNVEV (reference sequence). This CDR3 has 14 amino acids. V shed 10 bases and J 4 bases; nucleotides not matched to a gene: 7. This TCR came from a young woman with acute COVID-19. Sample: PBMCs or T cells enriched from blood (not recorded which). The chain joins TRBV27 to TRBJ2-2; 9 bases map to TRBD1. The CDR3 sequence is CATAGTGITGELFF. The CDR3 DNA reads as TGTGCCACCGCCGGGACAGGGATCACCGGGGAGCTGTTTTTT.